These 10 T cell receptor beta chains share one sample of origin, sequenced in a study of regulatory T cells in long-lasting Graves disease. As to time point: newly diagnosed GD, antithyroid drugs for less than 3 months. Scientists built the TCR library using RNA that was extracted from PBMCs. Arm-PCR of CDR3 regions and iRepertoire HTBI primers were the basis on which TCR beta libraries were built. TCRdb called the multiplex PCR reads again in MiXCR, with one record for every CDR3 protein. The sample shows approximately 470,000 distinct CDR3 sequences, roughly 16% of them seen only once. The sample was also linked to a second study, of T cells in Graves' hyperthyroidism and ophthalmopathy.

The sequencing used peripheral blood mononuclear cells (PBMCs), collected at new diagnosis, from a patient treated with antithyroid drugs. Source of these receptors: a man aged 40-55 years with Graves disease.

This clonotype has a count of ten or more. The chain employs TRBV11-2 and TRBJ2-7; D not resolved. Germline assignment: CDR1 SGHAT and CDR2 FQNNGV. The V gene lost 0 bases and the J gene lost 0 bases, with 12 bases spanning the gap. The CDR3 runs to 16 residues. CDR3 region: CASSLEYRQASYEQYF. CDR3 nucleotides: TGTGCCAGCAGCTTAGAGTATCGGCAGGCCTCCTACGAGCAGTACTTC.

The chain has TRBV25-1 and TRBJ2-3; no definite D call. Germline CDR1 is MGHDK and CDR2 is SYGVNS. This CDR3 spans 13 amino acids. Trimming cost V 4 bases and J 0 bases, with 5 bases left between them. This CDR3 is CASSVTSTDTQYF. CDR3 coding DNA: TGTGCCAGCAGTGTGACTAGCACAGATACGCAGTATTTT.

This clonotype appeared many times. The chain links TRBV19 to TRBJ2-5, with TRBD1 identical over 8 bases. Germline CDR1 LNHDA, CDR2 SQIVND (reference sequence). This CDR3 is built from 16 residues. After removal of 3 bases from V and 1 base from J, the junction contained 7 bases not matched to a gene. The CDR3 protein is CASSIVTGDFQETQYF. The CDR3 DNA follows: TGTGCCAGTAGTATCGTGACAGGGGACTTCCAAGAGACCCAGTACTTC.

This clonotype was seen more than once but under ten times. Here the CDR3 reads CASSLAFTETQYF. The CDR3 nucleotides are TGCGCCAGCAGCTTGGCCTTTACAGAGACCCAGTACTTC. This chain connects TRBV5-1 to TRBJ2-5; D gene unclear. Germline V gene data show CDR1 as SGHRS and CDR2 as YFSETQ. This CDR3 contains 13 residues. Deletions cut 0 bases from V and 4 bases from J, with 7 bases between.

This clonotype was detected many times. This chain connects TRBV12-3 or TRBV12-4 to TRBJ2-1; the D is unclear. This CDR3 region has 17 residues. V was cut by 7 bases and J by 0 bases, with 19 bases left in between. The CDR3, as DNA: TGTGCCAGCAACAATGGACCTTCCTTAAGCTCCTACAATGAGCAGTTCTTC. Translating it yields CASNNGPSLSSYNEQFF.

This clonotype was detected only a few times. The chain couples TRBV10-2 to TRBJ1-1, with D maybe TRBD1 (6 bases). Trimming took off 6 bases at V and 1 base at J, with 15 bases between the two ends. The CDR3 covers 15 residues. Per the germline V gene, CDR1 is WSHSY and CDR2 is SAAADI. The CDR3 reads CASRAGHPRNTEAFF. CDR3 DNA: TGCGCCAGCAGGGCGGGACACCCAAGGAACACTGAAGCTTTCTTT.

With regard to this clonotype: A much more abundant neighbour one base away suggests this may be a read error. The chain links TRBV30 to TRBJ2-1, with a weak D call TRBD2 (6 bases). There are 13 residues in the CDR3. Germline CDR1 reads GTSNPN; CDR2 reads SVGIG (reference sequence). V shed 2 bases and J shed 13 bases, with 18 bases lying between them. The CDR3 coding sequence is TGTGCCTGGAGTACCGGGAGTGGCGACATTCAGTTCTTC. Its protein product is CAWSTGSGDIQFF.

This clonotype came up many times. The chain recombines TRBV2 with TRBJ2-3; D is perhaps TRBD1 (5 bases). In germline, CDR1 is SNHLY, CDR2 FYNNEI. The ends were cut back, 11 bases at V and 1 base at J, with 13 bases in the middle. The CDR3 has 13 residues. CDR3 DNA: TGTGCCTCGAAGCAGGGTGGCACAGATACGCAGTATTTT. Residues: CASKQGGTDTQYF.

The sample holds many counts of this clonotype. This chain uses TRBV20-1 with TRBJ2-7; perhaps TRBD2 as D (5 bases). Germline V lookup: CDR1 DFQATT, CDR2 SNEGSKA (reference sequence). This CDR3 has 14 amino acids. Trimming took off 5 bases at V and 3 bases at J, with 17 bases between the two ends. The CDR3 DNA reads TGCAGTGCTCCCGAGCCGGGGTTTATCTACGAGCAGTACTTC. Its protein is CSAPEPGFIYEQYF.

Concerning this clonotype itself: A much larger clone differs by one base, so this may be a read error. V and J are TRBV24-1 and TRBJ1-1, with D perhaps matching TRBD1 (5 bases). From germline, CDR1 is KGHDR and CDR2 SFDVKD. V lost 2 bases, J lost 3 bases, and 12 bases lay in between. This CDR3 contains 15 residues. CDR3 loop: CATSDSSGPDTEAFF. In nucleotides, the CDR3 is TGTGCCACCAGTGATTCTTCGGGACCGGACACTGAAGCTTTCTTT.